This passage covers 14 T cell receptor beta chains from one sample sequenced in a study of T-cell memory formation after mild COVID-19. TCRdb re-called the 5' RACE reads through MiXCR, storing one row per CDR3 protein. The sample contains roughly 620,000 distinct CDR3 sequences, more than 15% of which appear only once. Source material: PBMCs or a T cell subset sorted from them (not recorded which). These TCRs come from an adult woman who had mild COVID-19 (a few samples of this study predate the infection). Cell type and time point are not known.

This clonotype was counted between two and nine times. The gene calls are TRBV7-3 and TRBJ2-1; 7 bases map to TRBD2. The germline V gene has CDR1 SGHTA and CDR2 FQGTGA. The CDR3 runs 19 residues. Losses at the gene ends were 2 bases for V and 2 bases for J; bases not matched to a gene: 15. The chain's CDR3 is CASSLSGRRSGRAYNEQFF. CDR3 bases: TGTGCCAGCAGCTTATCAGGGAGGAGGAGTGGGAGGGCCTACAATGAGCAGTTCTTC. The full variable domain, with the rest looked up from reference TRBV7-3 and TRBJ2-1, is GAGVSQTPSNKVTEKGKYVELRCDPISGHTALYWYRQSLGQGPEFLIYFQGTGAADDSGLPNDRFFAVRPEGSVSTLKIQRTERGDSAVYLCASSLSGRRSGRAYNEQFFGPGTRLTVL.

The rearrangement joins TRBV7-3 to TRBJ1-3, with D perhaps matching TRBD1 (5 bases). V lost 5 bases, J lost 8 bases, and 16 bases lay in between. This CDR3 region has 14 residues. Germline CDR1 reads SGHTA; CDR2 reads FQGTGA. For the CDR3, the DNA is TGTGCCAGCAGCATGGGACCCCGGGGCGACACCATATATTTT. Translation gives CASSMGPRGDTIYF.

This clonotype was found a few times. The genes are TRBV5-5 and TRBJ2-7; D is unresolved. Trimming shortened V by 0 bases and J by 3 bases, and 13 bases separated the two germline ends. CDR1 is SGHKS, CDR2 YYEKEE, per germline (reference sequence). The CDR3 covers 15 residues. The CDR3 DNA sequence: TGTGCCAGCAGCTTGGAAGGGTTTTACGGCTACGAGCAGTACTTC. Its protein is CASSLEGFYGYEQYF.

This clonotype has just a few counts. This CDR3 reads CASSVDFDLGHNIQYF. The CDR3 nucleotides read TGTGCCAGCAGCGTGGACTTCGACCTTGGCCATAACATTCAGTACTTC. This chain links TRBV9 with TRBJ2-4; D might be TRBD2 (5 bases). Trimming removed 2 bases from V and 7 bases from J, with 19 bases in between. Per germline, CDR1 SGDLS and CDR2 YYNGEE. This CDR3 is built from 16 residues.

This clonotype has more than one count but fewer than ten. Here the CDR3 reads CASRGAGVAGTEAFF. CDR3 bases: TGCGCCAGCAGGGGCGCAGGGGTTGCAGGCACTGAAGCTTTCTTT. The rearrangement uses TRBV5-1 and TRBJ1-1, with D possibly TRBD1 on 6 matching bases. The CDR3 is 15 residues long. Trimming removed 5 bases at V and 4 bases at J, with 18 bases between. Germline V gene sequence: CDR1 SGHRS, CDR2 YFSETQ. Full variable domain (remainder filled in from reference TRBV5-1 and TRBJ1-1): KAGVTQTPRYLIKTRGQQVTLSCSPISGHRSVSWYQQTPGQGLQFLFEYFSETQRNKGNFPGRFSGRQFSNSRSEMNVSTLELGDSALYLCASRGAGVAGTEAFFGQGTRLTVV.

The table lists this clonotype with a few counts. The CDR3: CASSPRGNTGELFF. The CDR3 region has the DNA TGTGCCAGCAGCCCCCGAGGGAACACCGGGGAGCTGTTTTTT. This chain joins TRBV11-2 and TRBJ2-2; D gene unclear. There are 14 residues in the CDR3. Trimming removed 5 bases from V and 1 base from J, with 8 bases in between. From germline, CDR1 is SGHAT and CDR2 FQNNGV.

This chain uses TRBV5-1 with TRBJ2-5; 10 nucleotides align to TRBD1. J gave up 5 bases and V 4 bases, and 8 bases lay outside the gene matches. There are 15 residues in the CDR3. Germline lookup yields CDR1 SGHRS and CDR2 YFSETQ. This CDR3 is CASSPQTGGSETQYF. CDR3 DNA: TGCGCCAGCAGCCCCCAGACAGGGGGCTCTGAGACCCAGTACTTC.

This clonotype was counted a few times. The chain carries TRBV29-1 and TRBJ2-5; TRBD2 agrees at 7 bases. With V trimmed by 1 base and J by 5 bases, 10 bases remained unmatched. Germline V gene sequence: CDR1 SQVTM, CDR2 ANQGSEA. This CDR3 comprises 15 residues. For the CDR3, the DNA is TGCAGCGTTGAAGGTGGGAGGGAGGCGTGGGAGACCCAGTACTTC. Its protein is CSVEGGREAWETQYF.

The V and J genes are TRBV7-9 and TRBJ2-7; 7 nucleotides match TRBD1. J was trimmed by 1 base and V by 2 bases; bases with no gene match: 2. CDR1 is SEHNR, CDR2 FQNEAQ, per germline (reference sequence). The CDR3 is made up of 14 amino acids. The CDR3 here is CASSLQTGSYEQYF. The CDR3 DNA reads as TGTGCCAGCAGCTTACAGACAGGGTCCTACGAGCAGTACTTC.

The rearrangement joins TRBV3-1 to TRBJ1-2; D not resolved. The V gene lost 1 base and the J gene lost 4 bases, with 13 bases spanning the gap. The germline V gene has CDR1 LGHDT and CDR2 YNNKEL (reference sequence). This CDR3 spans 15 amino acids. CDR3 loop: CASSQVGTPIYGYTF. DNA for the CDR3: TGTGCCAGCAGCCAAGTGGGAACTCCTATCTATGGCTACACCTTC. The full variable domain, with the rest looked up from reference TRBV3-1 and TRBJ1-2, is DTAVSQTPKYLVTQMGNDKSIKCEQNLGHDTMYWYKQDSKKFLKIMFSYNNKELIINETVPNRFSPKSPDKAHLNLHINSLELGDSAVYFCASSQVGTPIYGYTFGSGTRLTVV.

The chain carries TRBV14 and TRBJ2-1; possible D gene TRBD1, 5 bases. Germline-derived CDR1 and CDR2 are SGHDN and FVKESK. The CDR3 sequence is 13 residues long. The germline V and J ends were trimmed by 4 bases and 5 bases, with 9 bases remaining between them. The CDR3 is CASSRWGNNEQFF. In nucleotides, the CDR3 is TGTGCCAGCAGCCGATGGGGCAACAATGAGCAGTTCTTC.

The genes are TRBV12-3 or TRBV12-4 and TRBJ2-5, with D tentatively TRBD2 (6 bases). The length of the CDR3 is 14 residues. Deletions cut 3 bases from V and 1 base from J, with 9 bases between. CDR3 bases: TGTGCCAGCAGTTTGGCGGGGACCCAAGAGACCCAGTACTTC. Translation: CASSLAGTQETQYF.

The genes are TRBV14 and TRBJ1-2, with D unclear. V lost 3 bases to trimming and J lost 4 bases, with 9 bases between them. The germline gives CDR1 SGHDN, CDR2 FVKESK. This CDR3 has 13 residues. CDR3 protein: CASSQRQTYGYTF. In nucleotides, the CDR3 is TGTGCCAGCAGCCAGAGACAAACCTATGGCTACACCTTC.

The DNA of the CDR3 is TGTGCCACCAGCACAGCGACTGGGGGTTTTTACAATGAGCAGTTCTTC. This translates into CATSTATGGFYNEQFF. The rearrangement links TRBV15 to TRBJ2-1; D may correspond to TRBD1 or TRBD2 (5 bases each). The CDR3 has 16 amino acids. Between the trimmed V and J ends, which lost 4 bases and 4 bases, there was a span of 17 bases. The germline V gene has CDR1 LNHNV and CDR2 YYDKDF (reference sequence).